Listed here are 9 T cell receptor beta chains from one sample, sequenced in a study of cytomegalovirus exposure and HLA in healthy donors. The PCR contained 60 Vbeta and 13 Jbeta primers. The protocol was immunoSEQ multiplex PCR, while the TCRdb copy is restricted to in-frame clones and leaves out a portion. The table includes 130,000 to 150,000 clones, 79% detected once. Sequencing was done on a sample of PBMCs. Receptor source: a middle-aged woman in good health and CMV-seropositive.

This clone was seen only once. The genes are TRBV6-5 and TRBJ1-2; possibly TRBD1 for D (5 bases). This CDR3 contains 11 residues. Per the germline V gene, CDR1 is MNHEY and CDR2 is SVGAGI. Trimming pared 5 bases from V and 8 bases from J, leaving 9 bases between. CDR3 amino acids: CASSQGSGYTF. DNA for the CDR3: TGTGCCAGCAGTCAGGGAAGCGGCTACACCTTC.

The chain is built from TRBV19 and TRBJ1-2, with D perhaps TRBD1 (5 bases). The CDR3 runs to 14 residues. The germline CDR1 and CDR2 sequences are LNHDA and SQIVND (reference sequence). Trimming took off 5 bases at V and 5 bases at J, with 15 bases between the two ends. For the CDR3, the DNA is TGTGCCAGTAGTGGGGACTGGAGGGCTTATGGCTACACCTTC. Translated: CASSGDWRAYGYTF.

The chain is built from TRBV25-1 and TRBJ2-1; D remains ambiguous. Deletions cut 3 bases from V and 0 bases from J, with 6 bases between. The CDR3 totals 14 residues. The germline V gene encodes CDR1 MGHDK and CDR2 SYGVNS. CDR3 nucleotide sequence: TGTGCCAGCAGTGAGTCGGGCTCCTACAATGAGCAGTTCTTC. Protein product: CASSESGSYNEQFF.

V usage is TRBV19 and J usage is TRBJ1-6, with D possibly matching TRBD1 (6 bases). V dropped 6 bases and J dropped 8 bases, with 17 bases sitting between them. The CDR3 loop spans 15 amino acids. Germline values: CDR1 LNHDA, CDR2 SQIVND (reference sequence). This CDR3 is CASRPLAGEYSPLHF. The CDR3 bases are TGTGCCAGTAGGCCCTTGGCAGGGGAATATTCACCCCTCCACTTT. The whole variable domain, filled in from reference TRBV19 and TRBJ1-6, reads DGGITQSPKYLFRKEGQNVTLSCEQNLNHDAMYWYRQDPGQGLRLIYYSQIVNDFQKGDIAEGYSVSREKKESFPLTVTSAQKNPTAFYLCASRPLAGEYSPLHFGNGTRLTVT.

The CDR3, as DNA: TGTGCCAGCGGTCCAGGATTCTACGAGCAGTACTTC. Translating gives CASGPGFYEQYF. The chain employs TRBV6-1 and TRBJ2-7, with D uncertain. The CDR3 totals 12 residues. With 8 bases removed from V and 3 bases from J, the gap between germline ends came to 11 bases. Per germline, CDR1 MNHNS and CDR2 SASEGT.

The chain has TRBV9 and TRBJ2-2, with 10 bases identical to TRBD2. In germline, CDR1 is SGDLS, CDR2 YYNGEE. V lost 3 bases and J lost 4; bases outside the gene matches: 6. This CDR3 is 16 amino acids long. In DNA, the CDR3 is TGTGCCAGCAGCGCCCCTAGCGGGGGTCTCACCGGGGAGCTGTTTTTT. This encodes CASSAPSGGLTGELFF.

The J gene is TRBJ2-2, the V gene TRBV27, with 11 positions matching TRBD2. Trimming took 7 bases from V and 7 from J; bases not matched to a gene: 11. Germline V gene data show CDR1 as MNHEY and CDR2 as SMNVEV (reference sequence). The CDR3 has 16 residues. CDR3 amino acids: CASNNLAGGNIGELFF. CDR3 coding DNA: TGTGCCAGCAATAACCTAGCGGGGGGCAATATCGGGGAGCTGTTTTTT.

V and J are TRBV9 and TRBJ2-5, with 9 positions matching TRBD2. From germline, CDR1 is SGDLS and CDR2 YYNGEE. The CDR3 extends over 15 amino acids. V dropped 4 bases and J dropped 5; count of bases not matched to a gene: 9. As DNA, the CDR3 is TGTGCCAGCAGCTCTGGCGGGGGGGCGTGGGAGACCCAGTACTTC. The encoded protein is CASSSGGGAWETQYF.

The chain links TRBV13 to TRBJ2-1; 11 positions match TRBD2. The CDR3 has 17 residues. Trimming took 5 bases from V and 10 from J; bases not matched to a gene: 16. The germline gives CDR1 PRHDT, CDR2 FYEKMQ (reference sequence). CDR3 protein: CASSADPLAGEKGEQFF. The CDR3 coding sequence is TGTGCCAGCAGCGCCGACCCACTAGCGGGGGAGAAGGGGGAGCAGTTCTTC.